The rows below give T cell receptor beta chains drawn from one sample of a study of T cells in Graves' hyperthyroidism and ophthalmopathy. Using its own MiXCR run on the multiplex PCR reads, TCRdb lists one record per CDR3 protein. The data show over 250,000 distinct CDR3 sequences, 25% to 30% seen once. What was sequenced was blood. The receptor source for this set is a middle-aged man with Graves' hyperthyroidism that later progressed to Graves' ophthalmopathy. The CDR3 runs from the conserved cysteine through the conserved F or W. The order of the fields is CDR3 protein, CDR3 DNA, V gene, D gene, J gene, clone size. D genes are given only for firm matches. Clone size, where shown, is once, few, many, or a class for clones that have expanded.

CDR3aa: CASSSPTGVGYTF; CDR3nt: TGTGCCAGCAGCTCCCCTACAGGGGTCGGCTACACCTTC; v_gene: TRBV6-1; d_gene: TRBD1; j_gene: TRBJ1-2; abundance: few
CDR3aa: CASSLTGDGNQPQHF; CDR3nt: TGTGCCAGCAGCTTAACAGGGGATGGCAATCAGCCCCAGCATTTT; v_gene: TRBV7-9; d_gene: TRBD1; j_gene: TRBJ1-5; abundance: many
CDR3aa: CASTRTGTRSGANVLTF; CDR3nt: TGTGCCAGCACCCGGACAGGCACCCGCTCTGGGGCCAACGTCCTGACTTTC; v_gene: TRBV6-4; d_gene: TRBD1; j_gene: TRBJ2-6; abundance: many
CDR3aa: CASSGRTGAYEQYF; CDR3nt: TGTGCCAGCAGTGGACGGACAGGGGCTTACGAGCAGTACTTC; v_gene: TRBV6-2/TRBV6-3; d_gene: TRBD1; j_gene: TRBJ2-7; abundance: once
CDR3aa: CSAERRGQDNQPQHF; CDR3nt: TGCAGTGCTGAGCGTCGGGGACAGGACAATCAGCCCCAGCATTTT; v_gene: TRBV20-1; d_gene: TRBD1; j_gene: TRBJ1-5; abundance: many
CDR3aa: CASSEPPLSVTGELFF; CDR3nt: TGTGCCAGCAGTGAACCCCCCTTGTCGGTCACCGGGGAGCTGTTTTTT; v_gene: TRBV2; d_gene: .; j_gene: TRBJ2-2; abundance: many
CDR3aa: CASSLSGGSHQPQHF; CDR3nt: TGTGCCAGCAGCTTGTCGGGGGGCTCGCATCAGCCCCAGCATTTT; v_gene: TRBV5-6; d_gene: .; j_gene: TRBJ1-5; abundance: many
CDR3aa: CASSQSNPGRGSTEAFF; CDR3nt: TGTGCCAGCAGCCAAAGCAACCCGGGACGAGGGTCCACTGAAGCTTTCTTT; v_gene: TRBV14; d_gene: .; j_gene: TRBJ1-1; abundance: many
CDR3aa: CASSSGTRSGELFF; CDR3nt: TGTGCCAGCAGTTCCGGGACTAGATCCGGGGAGCTGTTTTTT; v_gene: TRBV28; d_gene: TRBD2; j_gene: TRBJ2-2; abundance: many
CDR3aa: CASSVDVGYTEAFF; CDR3nt: TGTGCCAGCAGCGTAGACGTGGGGTACACTGAAGCTTTCTTT; v_gene: TRBV9; d_gene: .; j_gene: TRBJ1-1; abundance: many
CDR3aa: CASSLNPSGRTGELFF; CDR3nt: TGTGCCAGCAGCTTAAATCCTAGCGGGAGAACCGGGGAGCTGTTTTTT; v_gene: TRBV7-3; d_gene: TRBD2; j_gene: TRBJ2-2; abundance: .
CDR3aa: CASSRPGLAGGTQRPYEQYF; CDR3nt: TGTGCCAGCAGTCGACCGGGACTAGCGGGAGGGACCCAAAGACCCTACGAGCAGTACTTC; v_gene: TRBV6-4; d_gene: TRBD2; j_gene: TRBJ2-7; abundance: .
CDR3aa: CASRQGLAGGYEQYF; CDR3nt: TGTGCCAGCCGCCAAGGACTAGCGGGTGGTTACGAGCAGTACTTC; v_gene: TRBV2; d_gene: TRBD2; j_gene: TRBJ2-7; abundance: .
CDR3aa: CASSVSSYEQYF; CDR3nt: TGTGCCAGCAGTGTTAGTTCCTACGAGCAGTACTTC; v_gene: TRBV28; d_gene: .; j_gene: TRBJ2-7; abundance: .
CDR3aa: CASSSGGAAYEQYF; CDR3nt: TGTGCCAGCAGTTCTGGGGGGGCAGCCTACGAGCAGTACTTC; v_gene: TRBV12-3/TRBV12-4; d_gene: .; j_gene: TRBJ2-7; abundance: few
CDR3aa: CASSPPRRNTEAFF; CDR3nt: TGTGCCAGCAGCCCCCCTCGCCGGAACACTGAAGCTTTCTTT; v_gene: TRBV6-5; d_gene: .; j_gene: TRBJ1-1; abundance: many
CDR3aa: CASSEETSIQYF; CDR3nt: TGTGCCAGCAGTGAAGAAACGTCAATTCAGTACTTC; v_gene: TRBV2; d_gene: .; j_gene: TRBJ2-4; abundance: many
CDR3aa: CASSSRLAGRGPFLNIQYF; CDR3nt: TGTGCCAGCAGTTCGAGACTAGCGGGAAGGGGGCCCTTTTTGAACATTCAGTACTTC; v_gene: TRBV28; d_gene: TRBD2; j_gene: TRBJ2-4; abundance: many
CDR3aa: CASRVENEKLFF; CDR3nt: TGTGCCAGCAGGGTAGAAAATGAAAAACTGTTTTTT; v_gene: TRBV2; d_gene: .; j_gene: TRBJ1-4; abundance: few
CDR3aa: CASKGGRNTEAFF; CDR3nt: TGTGCCAGCAAAGGGGGCCGGAACACTGAAGCTTTCTTT; v_gene: TRBV6-1; d_gene: TRBD1; j_gene: TRBJ1-1; abundance: many
CDR3aa: CSAQRIGEANEQYF; CDR3nt: TGCAGTGCCCAAAGAATCGGGGAAGCGAACGAGCAGTACTTC; v_gene: TRBV20-1; d_gene: .; j_gene: TRBJ2-7; abundance: .
CDR3aa: CAISEDTGVQYF; CDR3nt: TGTGCCATCAGTGAGGACACTGGAGTTCAGTACTTC; v_gene: TRBV10-3; d_gene: .; j_gene: TRBJ2-7; abundance: many
CDR3aa: CASSRTDGYTF; CDR3nt: TGTGCCAGCAGTAGAACTGATGGCTACACCTTC; v_gene: TRBV27; d_gene: .; j_gene: TRBJ1-2; abundance: few
CDR3aa: CASSEYGGAGTTEAFF; CDR3nt: TGTGCCAGCAGTGAATATGGGGGCGCGGGGACCACTGAAGCTTTCTTT; v_gene: TRBV2; d_gene: .; j_gene: TRBJ1-1; abundance: many
CDR3aa: CASSFDLGTGLNTEAFF; CDR3nt: TGCGCCAGCAGCTTCGACCTCGGGACAGGGCTAAACACTGAAGCTTTCTTT; v_gene: TRBV5-1; d_gene: TRBD1; j_gene: TRBJ1-1; abundance: many
CDR3aa: CASSVPDRNTEAFF; CDR3nt: TGTGCCAGCAGCGTACCGGACAGGAACACTGAAGCTTTCTTT; v_gene: TRBV13; d_gene: .; j_gene: TRBJ1-1; abundance: .
CDR3aa: CATGGLEQYF; CDR3nt: TGTGCCACCGGTGGGCTCGAGCAGTACTTC; v_gene: TRBV10-3; d_gene: .; j_gene: TRBJ2-7; abundance: many
CDR3aa: CASSAGTGIGRNSPLHF; CDR3nt: TGTGCCAGCAGCGCCGGGACAGGAATTGGGAGAAATTCACCCCTCCACTTT; v_gene: TRBV11-2; d_gene: TRBD1; j_gene: TRBJ1-6; abundance: many
CDR3aa: CASTKGREAFF; CDR3nt: TGTGCCAGCACCAAAGGACGGGAAGCTTTCTTT; v_gene: TRBV6-5; d_gene: .; j_gene: TRBJ1-1; abundance: many
CDR3aa: CATRTTGATEAFF; CDR3nt: TGCGCCACCCGGACGACAGGGGCGACTGAAGCTTTCTTT; v_gene: TRBV5-1; d_gene: TRBD1; j_gene: TRBJ1-1; abundance: many